The source of this T cell receptor beta chain is a study of neurological immune-mediated disorders (dated by TCRdb to the late 2010s). The study in broad terms: Peripheral blood TCR-beta repertoires from HTLV-I-associated myelopathy (HAM/TSP) patients, multiple sclerosis patients and healthy controls were compared by UMI-based sequencing. The cohort included approximately 68 subjects: about 15 with HAM/TSP, approximately 35 with multiple sclerosis, and roughly 20 healthy controls. The 90 to 120 TCR-beta libraries covered PBMC samples along with longitudinal samples, technical triplicates, and paired sorted CD4+ and CD8+ T-cell subsets. Technical triplicate libraries were sequenced to precisely calculate the variability in frequency of each individual clone.

This specimen's time point label, interpreted: technical triplicate 2. TCR libraries for sorted subsets were made from 950,000 to 1,000,000 sorted CD4+ or CD8+ T cells. Peripheral blood underwent Ficoll-Hypaque density gradient centrifugation to isolate PBMCs, which were then cryopreserved in liquid nitrogen. The study also sequenced paired sorted CD4+ and CD8+ subsets from healthy controls, HAM/TSP patients and MS patients. The study at large found these results: TCR clonal expansion was highest in HAM/TSP patients and lowest in MS patients, with MS patients falling below even healthy controls. Across subjects, expanded clones never shared an identical CDR3 amino acid sequence, which suggests that the TCR-beta repertoires in every group were private.

cDNA synthesis used template-switch 5'RACE with a primer carrying a 10-nucleotide random unique molecular identifier tagging each TCR transcript. Each sequencing run produced over 180 million TCR-beta sequences covering 15-18 subjects. The RNeasy kit was used for extraction of total RNA. Using the KAPA Real-time Library Amplification kit, TCR-beta VDJ regions were amplified with primers for the TCR constant region and the 5'RACE anchor. Sample indexes and Illumina adaptors were added in a first PCR, after which library yield was increased in a second PCR. After Ampure bead purification, the roughly 650 bp TCR product was size-selected on a 2% E-gel SizeSelection system. Before pooling, libraries had their quality checked on a Bioanalyzer, their concentration measured with Qubit, and their quantity determined with the Kapa Library Quantification kit. An Illumina HiSeq 2500 sequenced the libraries paired-end 2 x 150 bp. To increase sequence diversity, about 25-31% phiX was spiked into each library pool. In the paper's pipeline: Quality-filtered reads were processed with the UMI-based MiGEC pipeline, and over 90% of raw TCR sequences were removed by the MiGEC pipeline during error correction. VDJ genes were aligned to IMGT germline references, and each clonotype was defined by a unique CDR3 amino acid sequence together with V-J genes. Clonal expansion, Shannon diversity, and CDR3 relatedness (CalcPairwiseDistances, ClusterSamples) were evaluated with VDJtools, and phylogenetic trees were built with CLCbio workbench. A clone was classed as expanded if it had 8 or more unique UMIs, a cutoff based on coefficient-of-variation modelling across technical triplicates. TCRdb redid the processing of the public reads, applying fastp at Q25 and MiXCR, and retained in-frame beta chains. A single entry per CDR3 protein holds the most common genes and DNA from its merged rows. V and J calls and clone size were set by TCRdb, not the authors. For this sample the table gives roughly 32,000 distinct CDR3 sequences, of which about an eighth were detected only once. The ten biggest clones cover around 5.3% of the sample.

This clonotype came up many times. The specificity of this receptor is unknown. No clone much larger than this one lies a single base away; base qualities are absent. Based on the germline V gene (reference sequence), the CDR1 and CDR2 sequences are DFQATT and SNEGSKA. V sheds 4 bases and J sheds 2 bases, leaving 1 base between their ends. The CDR3 holds 10 amino acids from the cysteine to the phenylalanine. Just CDR3 DNA is preserved here, 30 bases in frame from base 1. This sequence originates from a female donor with HTLV-1-associated myelopathy (HAM/TSP). The sequenced material came from CD4+ T cells from blood. The chain employs TRBV20-1 and TRBJ2-3; the D gene cannot be resolved reliably. This receptor carries the CDR3 CSATTDTQYF. The DNA sequence is TGCAGTGCTACCACAGATACGCAGTATTTT.